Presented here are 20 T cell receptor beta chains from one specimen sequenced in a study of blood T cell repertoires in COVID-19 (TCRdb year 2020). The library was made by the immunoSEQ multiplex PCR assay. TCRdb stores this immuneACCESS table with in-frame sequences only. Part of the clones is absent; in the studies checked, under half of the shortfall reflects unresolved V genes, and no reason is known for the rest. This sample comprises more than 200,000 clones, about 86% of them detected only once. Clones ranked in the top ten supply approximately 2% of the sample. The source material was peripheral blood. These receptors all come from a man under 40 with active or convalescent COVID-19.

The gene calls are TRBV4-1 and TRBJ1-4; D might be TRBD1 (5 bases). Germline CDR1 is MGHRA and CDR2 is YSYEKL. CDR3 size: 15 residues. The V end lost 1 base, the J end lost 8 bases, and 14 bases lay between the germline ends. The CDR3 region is CASSQGDSREEKLFF. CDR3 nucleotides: TGCGCCAGCAGCCAAGGAGACAGCCGTGAGGAAAAACTGTTTTTT.

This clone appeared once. The CDR3 here is CASSIEAGTDTQYF. The CDR3 DNA is TGTGCCAGTAGTATAGAAGCGGGGACAGATACGCAGTATTTT. The rearrangement links TRBV19 to TRBJ2-3; the match to TRBD2 covers 7 bases. The CDR3 length is 14 residues. Germline CDR1 reads LNHDA; CDR2 reads SQIVND (reference sequence). With 0 bases clipped from V and 3 bases from J, the junction kept 0 bases outside the gene matches.

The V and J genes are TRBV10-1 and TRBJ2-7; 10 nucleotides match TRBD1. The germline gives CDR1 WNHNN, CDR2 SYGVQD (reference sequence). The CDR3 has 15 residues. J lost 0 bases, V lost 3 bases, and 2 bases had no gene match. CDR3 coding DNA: TGCGCCAGCAGTGAAGGGACAGGGGCCTCCTACGAGCAGTACTTC. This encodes CASSEGTGASYEQYF.

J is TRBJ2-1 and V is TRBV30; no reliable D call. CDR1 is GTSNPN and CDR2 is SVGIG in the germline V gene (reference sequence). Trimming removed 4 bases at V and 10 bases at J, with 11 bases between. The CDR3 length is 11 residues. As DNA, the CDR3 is TGTGCCTGGAATCGGGTGACGGAGCAGTTCTTC. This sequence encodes CAWNRVTEQFF.

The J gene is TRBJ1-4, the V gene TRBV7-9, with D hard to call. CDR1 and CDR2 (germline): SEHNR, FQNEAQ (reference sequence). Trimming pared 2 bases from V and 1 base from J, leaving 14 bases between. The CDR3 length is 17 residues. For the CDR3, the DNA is TGTGCCAGCAGCTTATTCGCCTCCAGGCAAACTAATGAAAAACTGTTTTTT. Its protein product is CASSLFASRQTNEKLFF.

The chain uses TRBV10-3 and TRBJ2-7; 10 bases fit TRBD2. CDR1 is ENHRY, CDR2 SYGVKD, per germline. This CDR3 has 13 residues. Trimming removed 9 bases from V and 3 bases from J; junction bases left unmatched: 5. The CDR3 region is CAIRGLADYEQYF. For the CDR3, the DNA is TGTGCCATTAGAGGACTAGCGGACTACGAGCAGTACTTC.

This chain's CDR3 is CASSLGSVNEAANEKLFF. CDR3 sequence (DNA): TGTGCCAGCAGCTTAGGTTCTGTCAACGAGGCGGCTAATGAAAAACTGTTTTTT. The chain employs TRBV11-2 and TRBJ1-4; D unclear. In germline, CDR1 is SGHAT, CDR2 FQNNGV. The CDR3 is 18 amino acids. V shed 1 base and J shed 3 bases, with 18 bases lying between them. The full variable domain, rest sourced from reference TRBV11-2 and TRBJ1-4, is EAGVAQSPRYKIIEKRQSVAFWCNPISGHATLYWYQQILGQGPKLLIQFQNNGVVDDSQLPKDRFSAERLKGVDSTLKIQPAKLEDSAVYLCASSLGSVNEAANEKLFFGSGTQLSVL.

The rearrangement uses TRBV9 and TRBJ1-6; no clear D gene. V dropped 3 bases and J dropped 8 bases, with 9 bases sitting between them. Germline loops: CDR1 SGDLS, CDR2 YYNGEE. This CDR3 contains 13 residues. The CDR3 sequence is CASSDSPDSPLHF. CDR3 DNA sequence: TGTGCCAGCAGCGACTCTCCGGATTCACCCCTCCACTTT.

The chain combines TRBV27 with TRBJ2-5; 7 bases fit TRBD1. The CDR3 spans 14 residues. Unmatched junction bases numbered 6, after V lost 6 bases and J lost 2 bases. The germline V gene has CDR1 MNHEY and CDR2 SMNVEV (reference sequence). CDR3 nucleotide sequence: TGTGCCAGCAGGAGGCCGGGACAGCAAGAGACCCAGTACTTC. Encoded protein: CASRRPGQQETQYF.

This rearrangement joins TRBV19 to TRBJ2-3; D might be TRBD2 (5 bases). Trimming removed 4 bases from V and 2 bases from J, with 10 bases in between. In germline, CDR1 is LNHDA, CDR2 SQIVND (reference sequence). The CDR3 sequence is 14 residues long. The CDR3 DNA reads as TGTGCCAGTAGTAGCCGGACTTTCACAGATACGCAGTATTTT. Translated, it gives CASSSRTFTDTQYF.

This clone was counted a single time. The CDR3 here is CASSLLDRVNTEAFF. CDR3 nucleotide sequence: TGTGCCAGCAGCTTACTCGACAGGGTGAACACTGAAGCTTTCTTT. The chain links TRBV28 to TRBJ1-1; 7 bases line up with TRBD1. The length of the CDR3 is 15 residues. CDR1 is MDHEN and CDR2 is SYDVKM in the germline V gene. V trimming: 6 bases; J trimming: 0 bases; junction bases outside the gene matches: 7. The full variable domain, in which reference TRBV28 and TRBJ1-1 provide the parts outside the CDR3, is DVKVTQSSRYLVKRTGEKVFLECVQDMDHENMFWYRQDPGLGLRLIYFSYDVKMKEKGDIPEGYSVSREKKERFSLILESASTNQTSMYLCASSLLDRVNTEAFFGQGTRLTVV.

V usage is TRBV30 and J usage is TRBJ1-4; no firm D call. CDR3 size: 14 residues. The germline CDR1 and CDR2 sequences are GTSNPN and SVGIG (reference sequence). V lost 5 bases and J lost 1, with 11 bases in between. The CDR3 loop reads CAWLDRGTNEKLFF. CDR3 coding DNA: TGTGCCTGGCTAGATCGGGGAACTAATGAAAAACTGTTTTTT.

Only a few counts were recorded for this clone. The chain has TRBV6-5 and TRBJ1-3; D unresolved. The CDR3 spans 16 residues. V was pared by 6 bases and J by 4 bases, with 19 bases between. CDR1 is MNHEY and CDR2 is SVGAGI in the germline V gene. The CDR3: CASSYRSVARGNTIYF. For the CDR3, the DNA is TGTGCCAGCAGCTACCGGTCTGTCGCGCGCGGAAACACCATATATTTT.

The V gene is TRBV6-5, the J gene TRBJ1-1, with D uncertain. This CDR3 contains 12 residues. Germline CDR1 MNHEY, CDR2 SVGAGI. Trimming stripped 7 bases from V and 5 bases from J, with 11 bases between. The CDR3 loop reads CASTDDKTEAFF. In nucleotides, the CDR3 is TGTGCCAGCACCGACGACAAGACTGAAGCTTTCTTT.

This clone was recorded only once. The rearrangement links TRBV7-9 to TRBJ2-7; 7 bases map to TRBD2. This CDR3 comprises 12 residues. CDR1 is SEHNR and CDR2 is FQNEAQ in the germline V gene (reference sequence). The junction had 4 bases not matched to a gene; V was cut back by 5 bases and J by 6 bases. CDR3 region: CASSLRGGEQYF. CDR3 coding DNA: TGTGCCAGCAGCCTCCGCGGGGGCGAGCAGTACTTC.

The CDR3 DNA reads TGTGCCAGCAGCTTGGGGCTAGCGGCTTTTTCGACCTACGAGCAGTACTTC. Residues: CASSLGLAAFSTYEQYF. The chain recombines TRBV5-6 with TRBJ2-7, with TRBD2 matching 7 bases. This CDR3 has 17 amino acids. Germline CDR1 SGHDT, CDR2 YYEEEE. V trimming: 0 bases; J trimming: 2 bases; junction bases outside the gene matches: 11. Full variable domain (missing parts from reference TRBV5-6 and TRBJ2-7): DAGVTQSPTHLIKTRGQQVTLRCSPKSGHDTVSWYQQALGQGPQFIFQYYEEEERQRGNFPDRFSGHQFPNYSSELNVNALLLGDSALYLCASSLGLAAFSTYEQYFGPGTRLTVT.

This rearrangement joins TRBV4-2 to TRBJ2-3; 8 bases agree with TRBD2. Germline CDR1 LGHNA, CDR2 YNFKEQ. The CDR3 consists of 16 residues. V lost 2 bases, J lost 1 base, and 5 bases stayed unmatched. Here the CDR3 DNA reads TGTGCCAGCAGCCAAATTAGCGGGGATCGCACAGATACGCAGTATTTT. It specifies CASSQISGDRTDTQYF.

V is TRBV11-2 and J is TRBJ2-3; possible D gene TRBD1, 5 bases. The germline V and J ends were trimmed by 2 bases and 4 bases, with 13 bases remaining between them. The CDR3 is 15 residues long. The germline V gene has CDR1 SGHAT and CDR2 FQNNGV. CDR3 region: CASSLMQGRADTQYF. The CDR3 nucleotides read TGTGCCAGCAGCTTAATGCAGGGTAGGGCAGATACGCAGTATTTT.

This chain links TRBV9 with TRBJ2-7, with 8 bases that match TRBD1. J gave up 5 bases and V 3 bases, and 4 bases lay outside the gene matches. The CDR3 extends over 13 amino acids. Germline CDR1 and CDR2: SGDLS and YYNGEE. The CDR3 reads CASSADRVDEQYF. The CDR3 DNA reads TGTGCCAGCAGCGCGGACAGGGTCGACGAGCAGTACTTC.

CDR3 nucleotide sequence: TGTGCCAGCCAAGTTCTCGGTGGGGCCAACGTCCTGACTTTC. The encoded protein is CASQVLGGANVLTF. The chain is built from TRBV19 and TRBJ2-6; unclear D gene. Trimming stripped 9 bases from V and 3 bases from J, with 12 bases between. Per the germline V gene, CDR1 is LNHDA and CDR2 is SQIVND (reference sequence). CDR3 length: 14 residues.